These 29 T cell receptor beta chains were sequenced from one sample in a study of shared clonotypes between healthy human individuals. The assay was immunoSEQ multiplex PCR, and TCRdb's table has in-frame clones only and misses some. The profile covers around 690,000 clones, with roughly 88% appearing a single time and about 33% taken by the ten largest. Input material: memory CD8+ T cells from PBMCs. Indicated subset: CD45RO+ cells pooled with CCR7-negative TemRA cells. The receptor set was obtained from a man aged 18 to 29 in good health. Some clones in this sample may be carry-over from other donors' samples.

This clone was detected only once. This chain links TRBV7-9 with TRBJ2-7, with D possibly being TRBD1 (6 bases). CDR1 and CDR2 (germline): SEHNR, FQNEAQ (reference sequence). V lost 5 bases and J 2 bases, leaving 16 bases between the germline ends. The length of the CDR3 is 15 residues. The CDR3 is CASSIPTGRAYEQYF. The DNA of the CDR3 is TGTGCCAGCAGCATCCCGACAGGACGAGCCTACGAGCAGTACTTC.

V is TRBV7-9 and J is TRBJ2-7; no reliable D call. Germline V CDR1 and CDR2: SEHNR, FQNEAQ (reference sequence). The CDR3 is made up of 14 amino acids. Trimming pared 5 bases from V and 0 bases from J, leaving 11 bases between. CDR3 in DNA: TGTGCCAGCAGCCCCGTTGGCGCCTCCTACGAGCAGTACTTC. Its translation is CASSPVGASYEQYF.

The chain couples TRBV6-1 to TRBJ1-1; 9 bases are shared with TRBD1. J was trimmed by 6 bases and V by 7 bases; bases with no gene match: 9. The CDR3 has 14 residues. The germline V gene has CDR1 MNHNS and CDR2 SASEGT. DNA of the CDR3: TGTGCCAGCAAGTGGGACAGGGCTGGAGCTGAAGCTTTCTTT. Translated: CASKWDRAGAEAFF.

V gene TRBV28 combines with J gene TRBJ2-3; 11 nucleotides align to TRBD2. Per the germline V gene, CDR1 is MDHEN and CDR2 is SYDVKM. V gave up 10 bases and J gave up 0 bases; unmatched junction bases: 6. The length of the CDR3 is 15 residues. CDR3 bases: TGTGCCACCACCGGACTAGCGGGCAGCACAGATACGCAGTATTTT. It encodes CATTGLAGSTDTQYF.

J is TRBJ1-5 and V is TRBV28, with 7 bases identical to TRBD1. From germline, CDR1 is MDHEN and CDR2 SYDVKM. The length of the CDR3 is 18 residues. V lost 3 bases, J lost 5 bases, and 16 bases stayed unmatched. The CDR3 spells CASSFFRQGAYSDQPQHF. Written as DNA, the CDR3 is TGTGCCAGCAGTTTTTTTAGACAGGGCGCGTATTCGGATCAGCCCCAGCATTTT.

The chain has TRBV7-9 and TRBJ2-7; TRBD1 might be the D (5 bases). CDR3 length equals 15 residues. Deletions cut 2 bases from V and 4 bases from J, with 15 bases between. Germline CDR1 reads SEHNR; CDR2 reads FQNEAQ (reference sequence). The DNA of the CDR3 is TGTGCCAGCAGCTTACAGGGTACTCTATTTTACGAGCAGTACTTC. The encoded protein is CASSLQGTLFYEQYF.

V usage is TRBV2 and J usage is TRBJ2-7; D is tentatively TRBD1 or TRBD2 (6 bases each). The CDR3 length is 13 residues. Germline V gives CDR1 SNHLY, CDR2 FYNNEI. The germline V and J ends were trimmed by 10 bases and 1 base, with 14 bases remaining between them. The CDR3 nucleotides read TGTGCCATCATAGGGGGGATATCCTACGAGCAGTACTTC. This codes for CAIIGGISYEQYF.

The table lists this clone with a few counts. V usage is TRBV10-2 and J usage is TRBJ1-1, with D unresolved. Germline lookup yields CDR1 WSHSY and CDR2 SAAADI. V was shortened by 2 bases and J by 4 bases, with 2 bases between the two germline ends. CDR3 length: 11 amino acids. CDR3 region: CASSEVTEAFF. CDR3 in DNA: TGCGCCAGCAGTGAGGTCACTGAAGCTTTCTTT.

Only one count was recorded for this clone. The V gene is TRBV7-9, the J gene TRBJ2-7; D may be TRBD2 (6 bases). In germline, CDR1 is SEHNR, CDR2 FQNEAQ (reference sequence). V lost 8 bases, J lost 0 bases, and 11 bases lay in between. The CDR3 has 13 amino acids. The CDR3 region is CASGGLHSYEQYF. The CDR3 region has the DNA TGTGCCAGCGGGGGGTTACACTCCTACGAGCAGTACTTC.

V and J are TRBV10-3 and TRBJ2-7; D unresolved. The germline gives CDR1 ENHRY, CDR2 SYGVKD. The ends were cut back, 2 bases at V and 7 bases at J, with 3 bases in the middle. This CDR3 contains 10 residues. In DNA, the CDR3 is TGTGCCATCAGTGAGGGGGAGCAGTACTTC. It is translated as CAISEGEQYF.

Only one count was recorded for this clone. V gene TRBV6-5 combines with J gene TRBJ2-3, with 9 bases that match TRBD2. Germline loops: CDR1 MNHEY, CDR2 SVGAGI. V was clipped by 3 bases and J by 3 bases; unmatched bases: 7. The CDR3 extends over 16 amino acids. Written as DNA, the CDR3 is TGTGCCAGCAGTTATCTCGCTAGCGGGATTACAGATACGCAGTATTTT. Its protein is CASSYLASGITDTQYF.

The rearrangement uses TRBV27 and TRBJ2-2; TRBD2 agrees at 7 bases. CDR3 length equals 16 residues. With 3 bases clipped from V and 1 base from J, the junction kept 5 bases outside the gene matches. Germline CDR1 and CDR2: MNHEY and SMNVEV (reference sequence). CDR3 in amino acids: CASSFTLAVNTGELFF. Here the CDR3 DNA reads TGTGCCAGCAGTTTCACCCTAGCGGTGAACACCGGGGAGCTGTTTTTT.

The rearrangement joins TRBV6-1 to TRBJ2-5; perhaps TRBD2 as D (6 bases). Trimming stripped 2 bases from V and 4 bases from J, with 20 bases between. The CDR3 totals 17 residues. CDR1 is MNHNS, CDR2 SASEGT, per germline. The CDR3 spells CASSELHTSQVAETQYF. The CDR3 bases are TGTGCCAGCAGTGAACTCCACACTAGCCAGGTAGCAGAGACCCAGTACTTC.

The CDR3 loop is CASSMTGRPDQPQHF. Written as DNA, the CDR3 is TGTGCCAGCAGTATGACAGGGCGTCCCGATCAGCCCCAGCATTTT. The genes are TRBV6-1 and TRBJ1-5, with 7 bases that match TRBD1. Germline V gene data show CDR1 as MNHNS and CDR2 as SASEGT. V dropped 5 bases and J dropped 5; count of bases not matched to a gene: 9. CDR3 size: 15 residues.

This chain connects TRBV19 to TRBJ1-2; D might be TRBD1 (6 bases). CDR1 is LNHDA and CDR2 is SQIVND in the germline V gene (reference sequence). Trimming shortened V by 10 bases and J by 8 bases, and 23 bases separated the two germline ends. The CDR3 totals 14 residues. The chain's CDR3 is CATYERGGGDGYTF. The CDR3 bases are TGTGCCACCTACGAAAGGGGGGGAGGAGACGGCTACACCTTC.

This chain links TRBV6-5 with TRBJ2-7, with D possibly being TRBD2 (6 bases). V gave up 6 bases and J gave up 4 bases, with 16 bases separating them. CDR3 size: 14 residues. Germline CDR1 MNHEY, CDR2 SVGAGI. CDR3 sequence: CASRAGTYLYEQYF. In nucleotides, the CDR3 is TGTGCCAGCAGGGCCGGGACTTACCTATACGAGCAGTACTTC.

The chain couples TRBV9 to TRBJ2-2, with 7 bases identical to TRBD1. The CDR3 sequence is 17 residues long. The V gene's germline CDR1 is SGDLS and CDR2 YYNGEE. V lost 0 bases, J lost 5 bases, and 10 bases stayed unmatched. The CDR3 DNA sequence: TGTGCCAGCAGCGTAGGAGCCAGGGGGTATCTGACCGGGGAGCTGTTTTTT. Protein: CASSVGARGYLTGELFF.

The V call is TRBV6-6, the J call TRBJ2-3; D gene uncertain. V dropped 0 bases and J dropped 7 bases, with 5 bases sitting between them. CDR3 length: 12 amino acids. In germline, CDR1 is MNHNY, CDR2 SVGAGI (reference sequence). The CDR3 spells CASSYSGNTQYF. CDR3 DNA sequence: TGTGCCAGCAGTTACTCGGGGAATACGCAGTATTTT.

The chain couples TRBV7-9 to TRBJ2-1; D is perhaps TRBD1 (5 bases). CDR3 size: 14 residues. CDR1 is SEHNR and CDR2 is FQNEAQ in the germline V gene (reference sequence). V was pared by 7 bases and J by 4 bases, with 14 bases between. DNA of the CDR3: TGTGCCAGCACCTCGGGCAGGGCGTACAATGAGCAGTTCTTC. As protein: CASTSGRAYNEQFF.

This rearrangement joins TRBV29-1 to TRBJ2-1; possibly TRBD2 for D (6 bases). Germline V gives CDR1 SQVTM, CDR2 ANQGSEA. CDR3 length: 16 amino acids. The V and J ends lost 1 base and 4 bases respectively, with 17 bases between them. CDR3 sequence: CSVEGFPGSKYNEQFF. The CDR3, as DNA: TGCAGCGTTGAAGGCTTCCCCGGGAGCAAGTACAATGAGCAGTTCTTC.

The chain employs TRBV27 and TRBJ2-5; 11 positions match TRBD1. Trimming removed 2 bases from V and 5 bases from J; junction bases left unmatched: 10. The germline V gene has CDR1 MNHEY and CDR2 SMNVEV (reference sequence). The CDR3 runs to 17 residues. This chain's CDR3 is CASSLLDRTGGRETQYF. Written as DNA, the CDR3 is TGTGCCAGCAGTTTACTCGACCGGACAGGGGGCCGCGAGACCCAGTACTTC.

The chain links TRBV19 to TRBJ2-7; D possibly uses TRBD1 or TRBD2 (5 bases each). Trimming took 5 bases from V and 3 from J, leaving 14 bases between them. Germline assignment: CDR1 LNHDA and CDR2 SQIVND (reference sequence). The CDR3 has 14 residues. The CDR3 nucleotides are TGTGCCAGTAGTGTCCGGGACGTACGCTACGAGCAGTACTTC. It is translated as CASSVRDVRYEQYF.

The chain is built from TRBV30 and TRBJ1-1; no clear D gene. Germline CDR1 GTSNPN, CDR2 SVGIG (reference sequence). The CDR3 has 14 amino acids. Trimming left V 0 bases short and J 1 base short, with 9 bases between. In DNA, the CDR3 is TGTGCCTGGAGTGTAGGTCCCTCGAACACTGAAGCTTTCTTT. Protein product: CAWSVGPSNTEAFF. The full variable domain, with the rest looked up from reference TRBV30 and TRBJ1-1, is SQTIHQWPATLVQPVGSPLSLECTVEGTSNPNLYWYRQAAGRGLQLLFYSVGIGQISSEVPQNLSASRPQDRQFILSSKKLLLSDSGFYLCAWSVGPSNTEAFFGQGTRLTVV.

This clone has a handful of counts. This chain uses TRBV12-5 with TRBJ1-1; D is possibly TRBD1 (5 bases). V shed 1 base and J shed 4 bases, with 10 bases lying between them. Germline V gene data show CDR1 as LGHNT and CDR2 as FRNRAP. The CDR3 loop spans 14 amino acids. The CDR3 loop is CASGLDGAFTEAFF. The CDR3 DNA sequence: TGTGCTAGTGGTTTGGACGGGGCCTTCACTGAAGCTTTCTTT.

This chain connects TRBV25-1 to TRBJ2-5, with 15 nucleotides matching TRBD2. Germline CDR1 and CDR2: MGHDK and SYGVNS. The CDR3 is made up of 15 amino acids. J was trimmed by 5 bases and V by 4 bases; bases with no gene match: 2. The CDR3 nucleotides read TGTGCCAGCAGTGGGACTAGCGGGAGGGCTGAGACCCAGTACTTC. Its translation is CASSGTSGRAETQYF. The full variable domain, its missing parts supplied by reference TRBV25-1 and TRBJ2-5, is EADIYQTPRYLVIGTGKKITLECSQTMGHDKMYWYQQDPGMELHLIHYSYGVNSTEKGDLSSESTVSRIRTEHFPLTLESARPSHTSQYLCASSGTSGRAETQYFGPGTRLLVL.

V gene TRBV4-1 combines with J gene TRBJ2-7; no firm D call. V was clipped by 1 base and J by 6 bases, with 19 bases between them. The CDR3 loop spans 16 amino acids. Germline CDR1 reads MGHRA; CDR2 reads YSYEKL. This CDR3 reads CASSQGVMLAALEQYF. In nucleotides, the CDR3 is TGCGCCAGCAGCCAAGGGGTGATGTTAGCAGCCCTCGAGCAGTACTTC.

The CDR3 DNA sequence: TGCGCCAGCAGCTTGGAGGCCTATCAGCAGTTCTTC. Protein: CASSLEAYQQFF. The rearrangement joins TRBV5-1 to TRBJ2-1, with D hard to call. V gave up 0 bases and J gave up 11 bases, with 9 bases separating them. The CDR3 has 12 amino acids. Germline V gene sequence: CDR1 SGHRS, CDR2 YFSETQ.

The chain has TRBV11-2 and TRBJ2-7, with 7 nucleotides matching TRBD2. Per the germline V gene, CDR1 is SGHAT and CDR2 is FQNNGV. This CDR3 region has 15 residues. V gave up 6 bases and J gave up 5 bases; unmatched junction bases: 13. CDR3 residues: CASRMKRGGSDEQYF. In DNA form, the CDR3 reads TGTGCCAGCAGGATGAAACGCGGGGGTTCTGACGAGCAGTACTTC.

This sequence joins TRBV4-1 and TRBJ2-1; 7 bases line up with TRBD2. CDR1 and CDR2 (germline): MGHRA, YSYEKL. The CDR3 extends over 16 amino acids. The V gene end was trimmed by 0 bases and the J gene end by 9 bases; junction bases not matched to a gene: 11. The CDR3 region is CASSQELAGAIREQFF. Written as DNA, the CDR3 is TGCGCCAGCAGCCAAGAATTGGCGGGAGCGATCCGTGAGCAGTTCTTC.